The clone carrying this TCR beta chain showed up many times. The data were obtained in a study of T cells in Graves' hyperthyroidism and ophthalmopathy. Trimming removed 5 bases from V and 4 bases from J, with 20 bases in between. The CDR3 spans 16 residues. CDR1 is MDHEN, CDR2 SYDVKM, per germline. TCR beta CDR3 sequences were amplified from RNA transcripts. First-round RT-PCR targeting the TCR CDR3 was performed with the HTBI primer set. Via MiXCR, TCRdb re-called the multiplex PCR reads, giving one row per CDR3 protein. The repertoire holds 130,000 to 150,000 distinct CDR3 sequences, with approximately 24% as singletons.

This sequence was found in a woman aged 45-59 years with Graves' hyperthyroidism that later progressed to Graves' ophthalmopathy. The rearrangement joins TRBV28 to TRBJ1-1; weak D call: TRBD1 (6 bases). What was sequenced was blood. CDR3 DNA sequence: TGTGCCAGCAGTCCCAATCGGGGGCTCTTCCCCACTGAAGCTTTCTTT. As protein: CASSPNRGLFPTEAFF.